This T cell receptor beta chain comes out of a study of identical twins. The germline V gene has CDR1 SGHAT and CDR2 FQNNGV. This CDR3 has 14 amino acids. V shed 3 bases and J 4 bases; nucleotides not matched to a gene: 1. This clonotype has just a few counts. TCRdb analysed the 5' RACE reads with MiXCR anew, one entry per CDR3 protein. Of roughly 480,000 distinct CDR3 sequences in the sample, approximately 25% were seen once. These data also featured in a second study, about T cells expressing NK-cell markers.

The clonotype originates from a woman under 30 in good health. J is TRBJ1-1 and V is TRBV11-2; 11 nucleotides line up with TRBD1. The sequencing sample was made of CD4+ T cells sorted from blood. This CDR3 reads CASSFGTGGTEAFF. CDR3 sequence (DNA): TGTGCCAGCAGCTTCGGGACAGGGGGCACTGAAGCTTTCTTT.